This T cell receptor beta chain was observed in a study of shared clonotypes between healthy human individuals. In the study's own analysis: Junction-only sequences without quality scores came from ImmunoSEQ, so filtering differed. Method: immunoSEQ multiplex PCR; TCRdb's copy keeps in-frame clones and lacks some. The V and J calls and clone size were taken over from that table, and D and trimming were inferred from the DNA. The sample includes approximately 810,000 clones, nearly 95% of them seen just once. This CDR3 region has 13 residues. V shed 4 bases and J shed 3 bases, with 13 bases lying between them. In germline, CDR1 is SQVTM, CDR2 ANQGSEA. Study results and limitations: Deeper or shallower sequencing was expected to change how clonotypes are shared among donors.

CD45RO-negative, CCR7-positively selected cells formed the naive CD8 fraction, excluding terminally differentiated effector memory CD45RA+ cells. Healthy HIV-negative adults with no recent acute infections or vaccinations were recruited as donors. Comments on this clone: The antigen is unknown.

The clonotype was recovered from a young man in good health. The chain uses TRBV29-1 and TRBJ2-7; D perhaps matches TRBD2 (5 bases). Sequenced sample: naive CD8+ T cells sorted from blood. The CDR3 DNA is TGCAGCGTTGGAAGCGGACCCCTCTACGAGCAGTACTTC. Protein sequence: CSVGSGPLYEQYF.